The 14 T cell receptor beta chains listed next were all sequenced from one sample in a study of CD8 T cells in Susac syndrome. RNA amounts of roughly 0.5 to 1 ug underwent reverse transcription with random hexamers. TCRdb passed the immunoSEQ multiplex PCR reads through MiXCR, listing each CDR3 protein once. This sample has some 160,000 distinct CDR3 sequences; approximately 96% occur once, and the top ten carry approximately 0.08%. The sequencing input was CD4+ T cells from PBMCs. All receptors come from a human donor with Susac syndrome.

The chain links TRBV20-1 to TRBJ1-2; TRBD1 matches 7 bases. With V trimmed by 6 bases and J by 4 bases, 8 bases remained unmatched. The V gene's germline CDR1 is DFQATT and CDR2 SNEGSKA (reference sequence). The CDR3 contains 13 residues. In DNA, the CDR3 is TGCAGTGCGGGAGGACAGGCCCCCTATGGCTACACCTTC. Protein sequence: CSAGGQAPYGYTF.

The gene calls are TRBV18 and TRBJ1-6, with D maybe TRBD1 (5 bases). CDR1 KGHSH and CDR2 LQKENI come from the germline V gene. The CDR3 is 15 residues long. V dropped 2 bases and J dropped 9 bases, with 14 bases sitting between them. CDR3: CASSPDSPGGSPLHF. The CDR3 bases are TGTGCCAGCTCACCAGACAGTCCGGGAGGTTCACCCCTCCACTTT.

The V gene is TRBV9, the J gene TRBJ2-7, with a possible D match to TRBD2 (5 bases). CDR1 is SGDLS and CDR2 is YYNGEE in the germline V gene. Between the trimmed V and J ends, which lost 1 base and 0 bases, there was a span of 8 bases. The CDR3 spans 14 residues. CDR3 nucleotides: TGTGCCAGCAGCGTATCTGACTACTCCTACGAGCAGTACTTC. As protein: CASSVSDYSYEQYF. Full variable domain (missing parts from reference TRBV9 and TRBJ2-7): DSGVTQTPKHLITATGQRVTLRCSPRSGDLSVYWYQQSLDQGLQFLIQYYNGEERAKGNILERFSAQQFPDLHSELNLSSLELGDSALYFCASSVSDYSYEQYFGPGTRLTVT.

This chain uses TRBV28 with TRBJ2-7; D not resolved. The CDR3 extends over 14 amino acids. Looked up from germline, CDR1 is MDHEN and CDR2 is SYDVKM. Trimming took 1 base from V and 1 from J, leaving 8 bases between them. The CDR3, as DNA: TGTGCCAGCAGTTTATCCGTAGGGTCCTACGAGCAGTACTTC. This codes for CASSLSVGSYEQYF.

The chain recombines TRBV5-1 with TRBJ1-5, with a tentative D call TRBD1 (6 bases). This CDR3 region has 15 residues. Trimming removed 1 base from V and 2 bases from J, with 10 bases in between. Germline CDR1 SGHRS, CDR2 YFSETQ. The CDR3, as DNA: TGCGCCAGCAGCTTGACAGGGAGGGGCAATCAGCCCCAGCATTTT. This gives the protein CASSLTGRGNQPQHF.

The chain recombines TRBV18 with TRBJ1-4, with a possible D match to TRBD1 (5 bases). The CDR3 extends over 12 amino acids. In germline, CDR1 is KGHSH, CDR2 LQKENI. V was pared by 6 bases and J by 8 bases, with 10 bases between. The DNA of the CDR3 is TGTGCCAGCTCGGGGCCCCGGGAAAAACTGTTTTTT. Protein: CASSGPREKLFF. Looking up the rest from reference TRBV18 and TRBJ1-4 gives the full variable domain: NAGVMQNPRHLVRRRGQEARLRCSPMKGHSHVYWYRQLPEEGLKFMVYLQKENIIDESGMPKERFSAEFPKEGPSILRIQQVVRGDSAAYFCASSGPREKLFFGSGTQLSVL.

The chain links TRBV3-1 to TRBJ2-7, with D perhaps assigned TRBD1 or TRBD2 (6 bases each). This CDR3 is 14 amino acids long. Germline values: CDR1 LGHDT, CDR2 YNNKEL (reference sequence). V lost 4 bases and J lost 4, with 14 bases in between. The CDR3: CASSLQGGRYEQYF. The CDR3 DNA is TGTGCCAGCAGCCTCCAAGGGGGGAGATACGAGCAGTACTTC.

Details on this clonotype: An end of the junction differs from the germline gene, which may be a read error. The rearrangement uses TRBV6-5 and TRBJ2-7; unclear D gene. Germline values: CDR1 MNHEY, CDR2 SVGAGI. The CDR3 contains 15 residues. CDR3 nucleotides: TGTGCCAGCGGCCGCCGGGCCTCCTCCTCCAACGAGCAGTACTTC. It specifies CASGRRASSSNEQYF.

This chain joins TRBV28 and TRBJ2-1; 7 bases are a match to TRBD2. Germline lookup yields CDR1 MDHEN and CDR2 SYDVKM. This CDR3 region has 14 residues. Unmatched junction bases numbered 6, after V lost 8 bases and J lost 2 bases. CDR3 sequence (DNA): TGTGCCAGCCCCCCAGGGAGGGCCTACAATGAGCAGTTCTTC. Translated, it gives CASPPGRAYNEQFF.

The chain uses TRBV28 and TRBJ2-1, with 12 bases that match TRBD2. Germline CDR1 MDHEN, CDR2 SYDVKM. Trimming cost V 4 bases and J 7 bases; bases outside gene matches: 14. CDR3 length equals 18 residues. CDR3 loop: CASSSTLSLAGGENEQFF. The DNA for the CDR3 is TGTGCCAGCAGTTCCACACTTTCACTAGCGGGAGGAGAGAATGAGCAGTTCTTC.

The chain employs TRBV25-1 and TRBJ1-5; 9 positions agree with TRBD1. Germline values: CDR1 MGHDK, CDR2 SYGVNS. This CDR3 is 15 amino acids long. J gave up 3 bases and V 3 bases, and 3 bases lay outside the gene matches. The CDR3 loop reads CASSDRTGDNQPQHF. The CDR3 nucleotides are TGTGCCAGCAGTGACCGGACAGGGGACAATCAGCCCCAGCATTTT.

J is TRBJ2-1 and V is TRBV20-1; TRBD2 agrees at 12 bases. Trimming removed 1 base from V and 7 bases from J; junction bases left unmatched: 14. The CDR3 is 18 residues long. Per germline, CDR1 DFQATT and CDR2 SNEGSKA (reference sequence). The DNA for the CDR3 is TGCAGTGCTAGAGTGGCCTCCAGACTAGCGGGAGCGGTAAATGAGCAGTTCTTC. Its translation: CSARVASRLAGAVNEQFF.

This clonotype was counted a few times. The genes are TRBV5-1 and TRBJ2-1; D call uncertain. V was trimmed by 0 bases and J by 7 bases, leaving 14 bases between them. The CDR3 covers 15 residues. Germline-derived CDR1 and CDR2 are SGHRS and YFSETQ. Here the CDR3 DNA reads TGCGCCAGCAGCTTGGAATTCGGGCGGCAAAATGAGCAGTTCTTC. It yields the protein CASSLEFGRQNEQFF.

This clonotype was picked up one time. The chain uses TRBV19 and TRBJ1-2; D ambiguous. With 5 bases removed from V and 4 bases from J, the gap between germline ends came to 20 bases. This CDR3 spans 16 amino acids. Germline V gene sequence: CDR1 LNHDA, CDR2 SQIVND (reference sequence). For the CDR3, the DNA is TGTGCCAGTAGTTCTTCCGGGCTGAGCGGGAGCTATGGCTACACCTTC. Its translation: CASSSSGLSGSYGYTF. Complete variable domain (other parts from reference TRBV19 and TRBJ1-2): DGGITQSPKYLFRKEGQNVTLSCEQNLNHDAMYWYRQDPGQGLRLIYYSQIVNDFQKGDIAEGYSVSREKKESFPLTVTSAQKNPTAFYLCASSSSGLSGSYGYTFGSGTRLTVV.